These 17 T cell receptor beta chains originate from one sample sequenced in a study of cytomegalovirus exposure and HLA in healthy donors. Measured with immunoSEQ multiplex PCR; TCRdb has only the in-frame clones, and not every one. The repertoire consists of some 140,000 clones, with approximately 84% occurring once and the leading ten covering almost 1.5%. Sequencing was done on a sample of PBMCs. The receptors were gathered from a woman between 25 and 40 years old in good health and CMV-seronegative.

The chain has TRBV7-2 and TRBJ1-2; 7 bases are a match to TRBD1. The CDR3 is 16 residues long. The V and J ends lost 5 bases and 0 bases, in that order; junction bases with no gene match: 9. The germline CDR1 and CDR2 sequences are SGHTA and FQGNSA. Written as DNA, the CDR3 is TGTGCCAGCAGCATAACAGGGGCCCCAGCTAACTATGGCTACACCTTC. Translated, it gives CASSITGAPANYGYTF.

The genes are TRBV6-5 and TRBJ2-7; 7 bases are shared with TRBD1. The CDR3 sequence is 16 residues long. The germline V gene has CDR1 MNHEY and CDR2 SVGAGI. Trimming at V came to 0 bases and at J to 2 bases, leaving 7 bases not matched to a gene. The CDR3 DNA reads TGTGCCAGCAGTTACTCTCCGACAGGGAGTACCTACGAGCAGTACTTC. Protein: CASSYSPTGSTYEQYF.

This clone was seen more than once but under ten times. The rearrangement uses TRBV5-1 and TRBJ1-6; TRBD1 might be the D (6 bases). Trimming removed 4 bases from V and 7 bases from J, with 15 bases in between. The CDR3 sequence is 15 residues long. CDR1 is SGHRS, CDR2 YFSETQ, per germline. CDR3 sequence: CASSPTTGTNSPLHF. In nucleotides, the CDR3 is TGCGCCAGCAGCCCAACAACAGGGACCAATTCACCCCTCCACTTT.

The gene calls are TRBV4-1 and TRBJ1-4; no definite D call. Trimming shortened V by 1 base and J by 5 bases, and 8 bases separated the two germline ends. The V gene's germline CDR1 is MGHRA and CDR2 YSYEKL. The CDR3 totals 14 residues. CDR3 in DNA: TGCGCCAGCAGCCAAGGGCAGTTGAATGAAAAACTGTTTTTT. It encodes CASSQGQLNEKLFF.

The rearrangement links TRBV10-3 to TRBJ1-5; D not certain. CDR1 is ENHRY, CDR2 SYGVKD, per germline. V was cut by 0 bases and J by 4 bases, with 7 bases left in between. The CDR3 is 14 amino acids. The CDR3 DNA reads TGTGCCATCAGTGAGTCCGGAGGGAATCAGCCCCAGCATTTT. Its translation is CAISESGGNQPQHF.

The chain carries TRBV28 and TRBJ2-1; 12 nucleotides align to TRBD1. The CDR3 has 16 amino acids. Unmatched junction bases numbered 11, after V lost 6 bases and J lost 8 bases. Germline loops: CDR1 MDHEN, CDR2 SYDVKM. The DNA for the CDR3 is TGTGCCAGCAGGCCATCCGGGACAGGGGGCTTAGATGAGCAGTTCTTC. Amino acid sequence: CASRPSGTGGLDEQFF.

This clone was observed a handful of times. V is TRBV2 and J is TRBJ1-6; 7 bases are a match to TRBD1. This CDR3 comprises 14 residues. Germline CDR1 SNHLY, CDR2 FYNNEI. With 5 bases clipped from V and 4 bases from J, the junction kept 2 bases outside the gene matches. For the CDR3, the DNA is TGTGCCAGCAGTCTGGGACAGTATAATTCACCCCTCCACTTT. This codes for CASSLGQYNSPLHF.

CDR3 in amino acids: CASSPPGQKGNTIYF. CDR3 nucleotides: TGCGCCAGCAGCCCACCGGGACAGAAAGGAAACACCATATATTTT. The rearrangement uses TRBV4-1 and TRBJ1-3, with 7 nucleotides matching TRBD1. Germline V CDR1 and CDR2: MGHRA, YSYEKL. V shed 4 bases, J shed 4 bases, and the junction held 7 bases outside the gene matches. This CDR3 contains 15 residues.

This clone was seen a handful of times. V usage is TRBV7-2 and J usage is TRBJ1-2; 8 nucleotides match TRBD1. V trimming: 5 bases; J trimming: 2 bases; junction bases outside the gene matches: 1. The CDR3 runs 13 residues. Germline lookup yields CDR1 SGHTA and CDR2 FQGNSA. Written as DNA, the CDR3 is TGTGCCAGCAGCCGGACAGGGAACTATGGCTACACCTTC. It translates to CASSRTGNYGYTF.

This clone was seen a few times. J is TRBJ2-7 and V is TRBV2; the D gene is possibly TRBD1 (6 bases). There are 14 residues in the CDR3. V was cut by 4 bases and J by 2 bases, with 12 bases left in between. CDR1 SNHLY and CDR2 FYNNEI come from the germline V gene. For the CDR3, the DNA is TGTGCCAGCAGTGTAGGGGGAATGGCCTACGAGCAGTACTTC. Its protein is CASSVGGMAYEQYF.

The rearrangement uses TRBV19 and TRBJ1-4, with 7 bases aligning to TRBD1. CDR3 length equals 16 residues. V shed 1 base, J shed 3 bases, and the junction held 5 bases outside the gene matches. Germline loops: CDR1 LNHDA, CDR2 SQIVND (reference sequence). The CDR3 DNA sequence: TGTGCCAGTAGTATAGCCACCGGGACAGCTAATGAAAAACTGTTTTTT. This codes for CASSIATGTANEKLFF.

The gene calls are TRBV4-1 and TRBJ1-6; TRBD1 matches at 8 bases. This CDR3 contains 18 residues. Germline V gives CDR1 MGHRA, CDR2 YSYEKL. J lost 1 base, V lost 1 base, and 6 bases had no gene match. CDR3 protein: CASSQAVQGVSYNSPLHF. The CDR3 nucleotides read TGCGCCAGCAGCCAAGCGGTACAGGGGGTTTCCTATAATTCACCCCTCCACTTT.

The V call is TRBV28, the J call TRBJ2-7, with D possibly being TRBD1 (5 bases). Germline V gene sequence: CDR1 MDHEN, CDR2 SYDVKM. V lost 7 bases and J lost 3, with 13 bases in between. This CDR3 contains 13 residues. CDR3 loop: CASTLRQGYEQYF. The CDR3 bases are TGTGCCAGCACCCTCCGGCAGGGCTACGAGCAGTACTTC.

The chain couples TRBV28 to TRBJ1-1, with D perhaps matching TRBD1 (5 bases). Trimming removed 6 bases at V and 8 bases at J, with 19 bases between. CDR1 and CDR2 from the germline V gene are MDHEN and SYDVKM. This CDR3 is 14 amino acids long. The CDR3 region is CASREGLAWGEAFF. The DNA for the CDR3 is TGTGCCAGCAGAGAGGGACTGGCCTGGGGCGAAGCTTTCTTT.

A note on this clone: Just one base apart from a much larger clone, this may be a read error. The V and J genes are TRBV7-9 and TRBJ1-1, with TRBD1 identical over 9 bases. Germline V gene lookup returns CDR1 SEHNR and CDR2 FQNEAQ (reference sequence). This CDR3 is 14 amino acids long. Trimming at V came to 5 bases and at J to 5 bases, leaving 6 bases not matched to a gene. The DNA of the CDR3 is TGTGCCAGCAGCCGAGACAGGGGGGGGACTGAAGCTTTCTTT. Residues: CASSRDRGGTEAFF.

The V call is TRBV7-2, the J call TRBJ2-7; TRBD2 agrees at 9 bases. CDR1 is SGHTA, CDR2 FQGNSA, per germline. V gave up 5 bases and J gave up 0 bases; unmatched junction bases: 5. CDR3 size: 15 residues. The DNA of the CDR3 is TGTGCCAGCAGCCTAATAGCGGGGGACTCCTACGAGCAGTACTTC. Translating gives CASSLIAGDSYEQYF.

The J gene is TRBJ2-7, the V gene TRBV28; 8 bases are a match to TRBD2. The length of the CDR3 is 15 residues. V gave up 7 bases and J gave up 6 bases; unmatched junction bases: 14. CDR1 and CDR2 (germline): MDHEN, SYDVKM. DNA of the CDR3: TGTGCCAGCAAGGCTAGCGGGCTTCTTGGTGGCGAGCAGTACTTC. Its translation is CASKASGLLGGEQYF.